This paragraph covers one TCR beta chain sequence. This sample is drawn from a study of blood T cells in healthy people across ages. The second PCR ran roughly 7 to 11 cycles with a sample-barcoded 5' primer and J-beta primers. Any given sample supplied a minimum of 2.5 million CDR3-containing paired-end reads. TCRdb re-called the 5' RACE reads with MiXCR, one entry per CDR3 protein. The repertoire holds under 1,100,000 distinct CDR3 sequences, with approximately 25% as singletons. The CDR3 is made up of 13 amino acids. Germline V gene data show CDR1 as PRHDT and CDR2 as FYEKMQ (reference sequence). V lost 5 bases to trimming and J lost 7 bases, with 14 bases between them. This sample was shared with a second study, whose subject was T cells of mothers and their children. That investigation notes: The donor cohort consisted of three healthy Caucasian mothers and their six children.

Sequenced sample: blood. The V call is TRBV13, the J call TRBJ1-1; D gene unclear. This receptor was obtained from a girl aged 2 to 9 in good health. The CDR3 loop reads CASSAPHSDEAFF. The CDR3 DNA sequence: TGTGCCAGCAGCGCCCCGCACTCAGATGAAGCTTTCTTT.